One sample yielded the 22 T cell receptor beta chains listed below, sequenced in a study of prognosis after radiotherapy for stage I lung cancer. Multiplex PCR, run in two rounds, amplified TCR beta CDR3 from genomic DNA. Each TRBV and TRBJ gene had its own primer in the first PCR round. Using its own MiXCR run on the multiplex PCR reads, TCRdb lists one record per CDR3 protein. The table has roughly 30,000 distinct CDR3 sequences, less than 40% seen once; the top ten hold roughly 17%. The sample was PBMCs, taken before or after stereotactic body radiation therapy (not recorded which). These receptors were taken from a donor older than 45 with non-small cell lung cancer.

This chain uses TRBV5-4 with TRBJ2-5, with TRBD1 matching over 7 bases. This CDR3 region has 15 residues. The V segment lost 2 bases and the J segment 5 bases; nucleotides outside the gene matches: 9. Per the germline V gene, CDR1 is SGHNT and CDR2 is YYREEE (reference sequence). The CDR3 DNA follows: TGTGCCAGCAGCTTAGAGGGGGCTCAGGGGGAGACCCAGTACTTC. Translated, it gives CASSLEGAQGETQYF.

The CDR3 region has the DNA TGTGCCACCACTCCTAGGCGGGTGGCCGATGAGCAGTTCTTC. As protein: CATTPRRVADEQFF. V is TRBV6-1 and J is TRBJ2-1, with D possibly TRBD2 on 5 matching bases. CDR3 length: 14 residues. V was trimmed by 10 bases and J by 8 bases, leaving 21 bases between them. Germline V CDR1 and CDR2: MNHNS, SASEGT.

Many counts were recorded for this clonotype. This chain links TRBV6-4 with TRBJ1-1; D remains unclear. This CDR3 is built from 13 residues. Germline V gene sequence: CDR1 MRHNA, CDR2 SNTAGT. V dropped 4 bases and J dropped 1 base, with 7 bases sitting between them. CDR3 bases: TGTGCCAGCAGTGCCTCACAGAACACTGAAGCTTTCTTT. It codes for CASSASQNTEAFF.

Ten or more counts support this clonotype. This chain uses TRBV4-1 with TRBJ2-7; the match to TRBD1 covers 9 bases. Germline V lookup: CDR1 MGHRA, CDR2 YSYEKL. J was trimmed by 3 bases and V by 3 bases; bases with no gene match: 3. The CDR3 contains 14 residues. The CDR3 DNA reads TGCGCCAGCAGCCACAGGACAGGGGTCTACGAGCAGTACTTC. Protein product: CASSHRTGVYEQYF.

As regards this clonotype: This may be a read error, as it is one base from a much larger clone. V usage is TRBV20-1 and J usage is TRBJ2-5, with TRBD2 matching over 12 bases. V was clipped by 6 bases and J by 5 bases; unmatched bases: 10. CDR3 length: 15 amino acids. The germline V gene encodes CDR1 DFQATT and CDR2 SNEGSKA (reference sequence). CDR3 in DNA: TGCAGTGCCGGACCTAGCGGGGGGGATTCTGAGACCCAGTACTTC. This codes for CSAGPSGGDSETQYF.

This chain uses TRBV20-1 with TRBJ2-7; a possible D gene is TRBD1 (5 bases). V was clipped by 3 bases and J by 6 bases, with 21 bases between them. The CDR3 length is 15 residues. CDR1 and CDR2 from the germline V gene are DFQATT and SNEGSKA (reference sequence). CDR3 region: CSARTLVHGAGEQYF. CDR3 nucleotide sequence: TGCAGTGCTAGGACCCTGGTGCATGGGGCCGGCGAGCAGTACTTC.

This clonotype was found many times. The rearrangement uses TRBV18 and TRBJ1-4; 7 nucleotides agree with TRBD1. The CDR3 runs to 15 residues. Germline V lookup: CDR1 KGHSH, CDR2 LQKENI. The V segment lost 4 bases and the J segment 4 bases; nucleotides outside the gene matches: 6. CDR3 protein: CASSQPGDSNEKLFF. For the CDR3, the DNA is TGTGCCAGCTCACAACCTGGGGACAGTAATGAAAAACTGTTTTTT.

This clonotype has only one observation. One base separates it from a far larger clone, so it is likely a read error. The rearrangement joins TRBV27 to TRBJ2-5, with 7 bases aligning to TRBD1. Near its end, the DNA agrees better with TRBJ2-1, so the J call may be wrong. The CDR3 loop spans 17 amino acids. In germline, CDR1 is MNHEY, CDR2 SMNVEV (reference sequence). CDR3 region: CASSPSASGQIDNEQFF. CDR3 coding DNA: TGTGCCAGCAGTCCATCCGCCTCGGGACAGATAGACAATGAGCAGTTCTTC.

This clonotype has a single count. This may be a read error, as it is one base from a much larger clone. The J gene is TRBJ1-4, the V gene TRBV12-3 or TRBV12-4; D perhaps matches TRBD1 (6 bases). V lost 6 bases and J 12 bases, leaving 23 bases between the germline ends. CDR3 size: 15 residues. DNA for the CDR3: TGTGCCAGCAGGTCGCCGGGACATGGGGCTTCGGAACTGTTTTTT. Residues: CASRSPGHGASELFF.

On this clonotype itself: The likely explanation is a read error, given a far larger clone one base away. V usage is TRBV5-6 and J usage is TRBJ1-1; possibly TRBD1 for D (5 bases). There are 16 residues in the CDR3. The germline V gene has CDR1 SGHDT and CDR2 YYEEEE. CDR3 bases: TGCGCCAGCAGCCTCGTTTTGGGGGGGTCCGCCACTAAAGCTTTCTTT. Translated: CASSLVLGGSATKAFF. The full variable domain, its missing parts supplied by reference TRBV5-6 and TRBJ1-1, is DAGVTQSPTHLIKTRGQQVTLRCSPKSGHDTVSWYQQALGQGPQFIFQYYEEEERQRGNFPDRFSGHQFPNYSSELNVNALLLGDSALYLCASSLVLGGSATKAFFGQGTRLTVV.

In its sample, this clonotype was seen a few times. The chain couples TRBV5-4 to TRBJ2-7, with 8 positions matching TRBD2. This CDR3 spans 14 amino acids. V lost 4 bases and J lost 3; bases outside the gene matches: 6. Looked up from germline, CDR1 is SGHNT and CDR2 is YYREEE (reference sequence). The CDR3 DNA is TGTGCCAGCAGCAGAACGGGGGGGGACTACGAGCAGTACTTC. Amino acids: CASSRTGGDYEQYF.

This clonotype was seen at least ten times. This sequence joins TRBV3-1 and TRBJ1-1, with D unclear. This CDR3 comprises 13 residues. Germline values: CDR1 LGHDT, CDR2 YNNKEL (reference sequence). V gave up 4 bases and J gave up 3 bases, with 9 bases separating them. The CDR3 protein is CASSLQLDTEAFF. The CDR3 nucleotides are TGTGCCAGCAGCCTCCAGTTGGACACTGAAGCTTTCTTT.

Points on this clonotype: Given a far larger clone just one base away, this is likely a sequencing read error. The V call is TRBV6-1, the J call TRBJ1-2; 7 bases match TRBD1. The CDR3 loop spans 15 amino acids. Germline CDR1 and CDR2: MNHNS and SASEGT. J gave up 3 bases and V 4 bases, and 8 bases lay outside the gene matches. The DNA for the CDR3 is TGTGCCAGCAGTGGGGGGACAGTGGCCGACTATGGCTACACCTTC. This sequence encodes CASSGGTVADYGYTF.

This clonotype was counted ten times or more. The chain recombines TRBV20-1 with TRBJ2-5; D not resolved. The CDR3 totals 16 residues. The germline V and J ends were trimmed by 0 bases and 5 bases, with 19 bases remaining between them. In germline, CDR1 is DFQATT, CDR2 SNEGSKA (reference sequence). The DNA for the CDR3 is TGCAGTGCTAGAGATCGAGTTTGGGTTCGTGGGGAGACCCAGTACTTC. Translated: CSARDRVWVRGETQYF.

This clonotype was detected once. A far larger clone is a single base away, which makes a read error likely. This chain links TRBV7-2 with TRBJ1-6; D gene unclear. Germline assignment: CDR1 SGHTA and CDR2 FQGNSA. V lost 3 bases and J 6 bases, leaving 9 bases between the germline ends. CDR3 length: 14 amino acids. Written as DNA, the CDR3 is TGTGCCAGCAGCTTTAAGGGTACTAATTCACCCCTCCACTTT. It specifies CASSFKGTNSPLHF.

This clonotype was observed many times. J is TRBJ1-1 and V is TRBV7-2; D possibly corresponds to TRBD1 (5 bases). The germline V and J ends were trimmed by 2 bases and 2 bases, with 12 bases remaining between them. Germline V gene data show CDR1 as SGHTA and CDR2 as FQGNSA. This CDR3 is built from 15 residues. The CDR3 sequence is CASSLRVGTNTEAFF. CDR3 nucleotide sequence: TGTGCCAGCAGCTTAAGAGTGGGGACCAACACTGAAGCTTTCTTT.

The V gene is TRBV20-1, the J gene TRBJ1-1; a possible D gene is TRBD1 (5 bases). The V end lost 3 bases, the J end lost 8 bases, and 10 bases lay between the germline ends. This CDR3 has 11 residues. Per germline, CDR1 DFQATT and CDR2 SNEGSKA (reference sequence). The CDR3 coding sequence is TGCAGTGCTAGCCCCCGGGACGAAGCTTTCTTT. Residues: CSASPRDEAFF.

At least ten counts were recorded for this clonotype. The chain has TRBV30 and TRBJ1-2; TRBD1 aligns across 7 bases. Germline trimming cut 5 bases from V and 8 bases from J; bases unmatched to any gene: 20. The CDR3 runs 16 residues. Per the germline V gene, CDR1 is GTSNPN and CDR2 is SVGIG (reference sequence). The CDR3 is CAWGLGTVTELGGYTF. CDR3 bases: TGTGCCTGGGGGCTGGGGACAGTCACCGAACTTGGGGGCTACACCTTC.

Ten or more counts support this clonotype. The chain links TRBV5-1 to TRBJ2-7, with D unresolved. Between the trimmed V and J ends, which lost 0 bases and 5 bases, there was a span of 12 bases. This CDR3 is built from 14 residues. The V gene's germline CDR1 is SGHRS and CDR2 YFSETQ. In nucleotides, the CDR3 is TGCGCCAGCAGCTTGGAAGGTGGGTATCACGAGCAGTACTTC. Translating gives CASSLEGGYHEQYF.

The chain combines TRBV5-8 with TRBJ1-5; D is ambiguous. The CDR3 extends over 13 amino acids. Trimming took 4 bases from V and 4 from J, leaving 9 bases between them. Germline V gene sequence: CDR1 SGHTS, CDR2 YDEGEE. The CDR3 region is CASSPLGNQPQHF. CDR3 nucleotides: TGTGCCAGCAGCCCACTGGGGAATCAGCCCCAGCATTTT.

This clonotype was recorded many times. V and J are TRBV12-3 or TRBV12-4 and TRBJ2-3; no clear D gene. With 5 bases removed from V and 1 base from J, the gap between germline ends came to 13 bases. CDR3 length: 15 amino acids. The CDR3 DNA is TGTGCCAGCAGTCTCAGGTCAATCGGCACAGATACGCAGTATTTT. This gives the protein CASSLRSIGTDTQYF.

This clonotype was observed many times. The V gene is TRBV12-5, the J gene TRBJ1-1; tentatively, D is TRBD1 (5 bases). The CDR3 runs to 14 residues. Germline V gene data show CDR1 as LGHNT and CDR2 as FRNRAP. The V end was cut by 5 bases, the J end by 1 base, with 11 bases between. CDR3 nucleotide sequence: TGTGCTAGTGGTAGGGGATTGTGGAACACTGAAGCTTTCTTT. Protein product: CASGRGLWNTEAFF.